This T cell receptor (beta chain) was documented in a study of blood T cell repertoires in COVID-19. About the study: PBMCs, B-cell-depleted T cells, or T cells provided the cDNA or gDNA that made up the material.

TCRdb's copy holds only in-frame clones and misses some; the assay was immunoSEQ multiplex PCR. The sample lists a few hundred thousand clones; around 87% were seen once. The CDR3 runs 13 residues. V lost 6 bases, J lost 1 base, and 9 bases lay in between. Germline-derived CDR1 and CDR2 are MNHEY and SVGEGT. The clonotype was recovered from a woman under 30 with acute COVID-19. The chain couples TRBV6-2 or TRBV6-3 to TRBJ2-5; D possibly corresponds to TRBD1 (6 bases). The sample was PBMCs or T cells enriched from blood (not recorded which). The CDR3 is CASSRQVQETQYF. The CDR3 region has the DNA TGTGCCAGCAGCCGACAGGTCCAAGAGACCCAGTACTTC.